Included here is one TCR beta chain sequence, with context. The antigen is not known. CDR1 and CDR2 from the germline V gene are SQVTM and ANQGSEA. The trim removed 4 bases at V and 5 bases at J, leaving 10 bases unmatched. The CDR3 extends over 14 amino acids. The sample is drawn from a study of CD8 T cells in ankylosing spondylitis. Study-level points and caveats: Typical of ankylosing spondylitis blood, it appeared, was a TCR beta motif of 7 or 8 highly homologous variants. A CD8+ phenotype characterized the disease-linked clones, which were relatively rare in peripheral blood. According to the report, clones linked to the disease were significantly enriched in matched synovial fluid samples taken from ankylosing spondylitis patients.

Each CDR3 protein is one row after TCRdb ran MiXCR on the 5' RACE reads. The table lists 750,000 to 850,000 distinct CDR3 sequences, approximately 12% of them singletons. The receptor comes from a male donor with ankylosing spondylitis. The specimen was blood, either unsorted or a sorted T cell fraction (not recorded which). The chain is built from TRBV29-1 and TRBJ2-5; 7 bases agree with TRBD2. The CDR3 is CSVGEGFMTETQYF. CDR3 bases: TGCAGCGTTGGGGAGGGTTTCATGACGGAGACCCAGTACTTC.